The 9 T cell receptor beta chains listed next were all sequenced from one sample in a study. MiXCR was run by TCRdb on the 5' RACE reads, yielding one entry per CDR3 protein. The top ten clones hold about 48% of a sample with fewer than 6,500 distinct CDR3 sequences, 36% of them seen once. Material: memory CD4+ T cells sorted from blood. Subset denoted: memory CD4+ T cells, CD4+CD45RO+CD25-. These receptors were taken from a female donor with breast cancer.

CDR3 sequence: CASSSGTSGPGGTDTQYF. In DNA form, the CDR3 reads TGCGCCAGCAGCTCCGGGACTAGCGGGCCTGGGGGGACAGATACGCAGTATTTT. V gene TRBV5-1 combines with J gene TRBJ2-3; 12 bases fit TRBD2. Germline trimming cut 3 bases from V and 3 bases from J; bases unmatched to any gene: 11. Germline V gives CDR1 SGHRS, CDR2 YFSETQ. The CDR3 loop spans 18 amino acids.

By proportion, this clonotype is medium-sized. The chain is built from TRBV29-1 and TRBJ2-1, with a possible D match to TRBD2 (6 bases). The V and J ends lost 2 bases and 8 bases respectively, with 22 bases between them. Per the germline V gene, CDR1 is SQVTM and CDR2 is ANQGSEA. CDR3 length: 16 residues. Here the CDR3 DNA reads TGCAGCGTTGAACTTAGCCTAGGAGGGTCGTACGATGAGCAGTTCTTC. Translated: CSVELSLGGSYDEQFF.

This chain uses TRBV9 with TRBJ2-7; TRBD2 agrees at 11 bases. CDR3 length equals 15 residues. V shed 4 bases, J shed 1 base, and the junction held 4 bases outside the gene matches. Germline CDR1 reads SGDLS; CDR2 reads YYNGEE. This CDR3 reads CASSTTSGSSYEQYF. The CDR3 DNA reads as TGTGCCAGCAGCACCACTAGCGGGAGTTCCTACGAGCAGTACTTC. Complete variable domain (other parts from reference TRBV9 and TRBJ2-7): DSGVTQTPKHLITATGQRVTLRCSPRSGDLSVYWYQQSLDQGLQFLIQYYNGEERAKGNILERFSAQQFPDLHSELNLSSLELGDSALYFCASSTTSGSSYEQYFGPGTRLTVT.

V usage is TRBV15 and J usage is TRBJ2-7; 7 bases line up with TRBD2. Germline CDR1 and CDR2: LNHNV and YYDKDF (reference sequence). Losses at the gene ends were 5 bases for V and 5 bases for J; bases not matched to a gene: 18. The CDR3 is 17 amino acids. CDR3 nucleotides: TGTGCCACCAGCGTCCGGGGAGGCGGGAGCCTATCGGACGAGCAGTACTTC. This codes for CATSVRGGGSLSDEQYF.

Notes on this clonotype: One end of the junction varies from germline; a read error may be responsible. The V gene is TRBV10-3, the J gene TRBJ2-1; 9 positions match TRBD2. This CDR3 spans 17 amino acids. Germline-derived CDR1 and CDR2 are ENHRY and SYGVKD. The DNA for the CDR3 is TGTACCATCAGTGGGTCACTAGCGGGTAAATCCTACAATGAGCAGGTCTTC. It translates to CTISGSLAGKSYNEQVF.

As regards this clonotype: Just one base apart from a much larger clone, this may be a read error. The CDR3 region is CASSSDPLNYERYF. CDR3 sequence (DNA): TGTGCCAGCAGTTCGGACCCTTTGAACTACGAGCGGTACTTC. J is TRBJ2-7 and V is TRBV5-4, with unresolved D. The CDR3 runs 14 residues. Per germline, CDR1 SGHNT and CDR2 YYREEE (reference sequence).

The J gene is TRBJ2-2, the V gene TRBV27, with D perhaps matching TRBD1 or TRBD2 (5 bases each). Trimming cost V 6 bases and J 7 bases, with 18 bases left between them. The CDR3 has 15 residues. Germline CDR1 and CDR2: MNHEY and SMNVEV (reference sequence). CDR3 residues: CASRQTGAGHGELFF. CDR3 in DNA: TGTGCCAGCAGACAAACCGGGGCAGGACACGGGGAGCTGTTTTTT.

Notes on this clonotype: Possible read error: a much larger clone is one base away. CDR3 DNA sequence: TGTGCCGGCAGCGTAGGAGGACAGGGGCTAGATACGCAGTATTTT. This translates into CAGSVGGQGLDTQYF. The chain joins TRBV9 to TRBJ2-3; 9 nucleotides align to TRBD1. The CDR3 is 15 residues long. Per germline, CDR1 SGDLS and CDR2 YYNGEE.

This clonotype is judged medium-sized (0.01 to 0.1%). The chain carries TRBV5-1 and TRBJ2-3, with TRBD2 as a possible D gene (6 bases). V gave up 0 bases and J gave up 5 bases, with 13 bases separating them. This CDR3 has 15 amino acids. The germline V gene has CDR1 SGHRS and CDR2 YFSETQ. CDR3 region: CASSLATGEGDTQYF. CDR3 nucleotides: TGCGCCAGCAGCTTGGCCACGGGAGAAGGAGATACGCAGTATTTT. Full variable domain (rest looked up from reference TRBV5-1 and TRBJ2-3): KAGVTQTPRYLIKTRGQQVTLSCSPISGHRSVSWYQQTPGQGLQFLFEYFSETQRNKGNFPGRFSGRQFSNSRSEMNVSTLELGDSALYLCASSLATGEGDTQYFGPGTRLTVL.